The 13 T cell receptor beta chains presented below share a single source sample, sequenced in a study of neurological immune-mediated disorders (dated 2019 in TCRdb). The label giving this sample's time point can be read as: technical triplicate 3. Receptor amplification or capture employed 5' RACE. Instrument on record: Illumina HiSeq 2500. In TCRdb, the public reads were trimmed at Q25 with fastp and aligned with MiXCR, with productive beta chains retained. Each entry merges the rows of one CDR3 protein and shows their most common DNA and genes. Across this sample there are about 44,000 distinct CDR3 sequences, with roughly 21% seen only once. The top ten hold 4% to 5.5% of the sample. Sequencing used PBMCs. The receptor set was obtained from a man aged 60 to 69 with HTLV-1-associated myelopathy (HAM/TSP).

This clonotype was counted many times. The chain couples TRBV28 to TRBJ2-3; D possibly uses TRBD1 or TRBD2 (6 bases each). V was clipped by 6 bases and J by 2 bases, with 15 bases between them. The CDR3 has 15 residues. Germline CDR1 MDHEN, CDR2 SYDVKM. The CDR3 is CASRTRGQNTDTQYF. Written as DNA, the CDR3 is TGTGCCAGCAGGACTCGGGGGCAGAACACAGATACGCAGTATTTT.

This chain joins TRBV9 and TRBJ2-1; tentatively, D is TRBD2 (5 bases). This CDR3 is built from 15 residues. Trimming removed 4 bases from V and 1 base from J, with 12 bases in between. Germline V gene data show CDR1 as SGDLS and CDR2 as YYNGEE. The CDR3 DNA is TGTGCCAGCAGCCCCCGGGGTTTATCCTACAATGAGCAGTTCTTC. Residues: CASSPRGLSYNEQFF. Full variable domain (missing parts from reference TRBV9 and TRBJ2-1): DSGVTQTPKHLITATGQRVTLRCSPRSGDLSVYWYQQSLDQGLQFLIQYYNGEERAKGNILERFSAQQFPDLHSELNLSSLELGDSALYFCASSPRGLSYNEQFFGPGTRLTVL.

Ten or more counts support this clonotype. This sequence joins TRBV2 and TRBJ2-2; a weak D match, TRBD2 (5 bases). The CDR3 consists of 13 residues. Germline CDR1 and CDR2: SNHLY and FYNNEI. V was trimmed by 4 bases and J by 7 bases, leaving 10 bases between them. This CDR3 reads CASSAPSNGELFF. The CDR3 DNA follows: TGTGCCAGCAGTGCACCTAGCAACGGGGAGCTGTTTTTT.

This clonotype was counted at least ten times. Compared with germline, one end of the junction differs, possibly owing to a read error. The rearrangement uses TRBV20-1 and TRBJ2-1; a possible D gene is TRBD1 (5 bases). Germline V CDR1 and CDR2: DFQATT, SNEGSKA (reference sequence). The CDR3 has 12 residues. As DNA, the CDR3 is TGCAGTGCTGTAGAACAGGTTCCGATGATGATCTTC. Amino acids: CSAVEQVPMMIF.

The chain combines TRBV29-1 with TRBJ1-2, with D uncertain. Trimming left V 6 bases short and J 3 bases short, with 17 bases between. Germline lookup yields CDR1 SQVTM and CDR2 ANQGSEA. This CDR3 spans 14 amino acids. CDR3 sequence (DNA): TGCAGCGTCATGATGGGGTGGCGCGACTATGGCTACACCTTC. It translates to CSVMMGWRDYGYTF.

This clonotype has a handful of counts. The chain has TRBV5-1 and TRBJ2-7; D gene ambiguous. The CDR3 has 13 amino acids. V dropped 4 bases and J dropped 1 base, with 9 bases sitting between them. In germline, CDR1 is SGHRS, CDR2 YFSETQ. The chain's CDR3 is CASSPIRSYEQYF. The CDR3 DNA reads as TGCGCCAGCAGCCCTATCCGGTCCTACGAGCAGTACTTC. The variable domain in full, with the rest retrieved from reference TRBV5-1 and TRBJ2-7, is KAGVTQTPRYLIKTRGQQVTLSCSPISGHRSVSWYQQTPGQGLQFLFEYFSETQRNKGNFPGRFSGRQFSNSRSEMNVSTLELGDSALYLCASSPIRSYEQYFGPGTRLTVT.

The table lists this clonotype with many counts. The rearrangement links TRBV7-9 to TRBJ2-7, with D possibly being TRBD1 or TRBD2 (6 bases each). The CDR3 runs 16 residues. CDR1 and CDR2 from the germline V gene are SEHNR and FQNEAQ (reference sequence). Trimming stripped 4 bases from V and 6 bases from J, with 22 bases between. CDR3 sequence (DNA): TGTGCCAGCAGCTCCCTCGGGGGCGGGGCCGGGACCGAGCAGTACTTC. Its translation: CASSSLGGGAGTEQYF.

This clonotype was seen many times. This chain links TRBV12-3 or TRBV12-4 with TRBJ2-2; D unresolved. The CDR3 extends over 15 amino acids. The V and J ends lost 1 base and 2 bases respectively, with 8 bases between them. The CDR3 DNA reads as TGTGCCAGCAGTTTAGGGGAACTAAACACCGGGGAGCTGTTTTTT. Its translation is CASSLGELNTGELFF.

J is TRBJ2-7 and V is TRBV7-8, with 9 bases identical to TRBD1. The CDR3 extends over 16 amino acids. The V and J ends lost 1 base and 5 bases, in that order; junction bases with no gene match: 9. Germline loops: CDR1 SGHVS, CDR2 FQNEAQ. The CDR3 DNA follows: TGTGCCAGCAGCTTAGGATTGGGGACAGGGCCGGACGAGCAGTACTTC. Translating gives CASSLGLGTGPDEQYF.

By share, this clonotype counts as medium-sized (0.01 to 0.1%). V gene TRBV2 combines with J gene TRBJ1-2, with D unresolved. V lost 6 bases and J 3 bases, leaving 11 bases between the germline ends. The CDR3 contains 13 residues. From germline, CDR1 is SNHLY and CDR2 FYNNEI. The chain's CDR3 is CASREKEDYGYTF. CDR3 nucleotide sequence: TGTGCCAGCAGGGAAAAGGAAGACTATGGCTACACCTTC.

In its sample, this clonotype was seen many times. The rearrangement links TRBV20-1 to TRBJ1-4, with a weak D call TRBD1 (5 bases). V lost 5 bases and J lost 4, with 14 bases in between. Germline loops: CDR1 DFQATT, CDR2 SNEGSKA (reference sequence). This CDR3 region has 14 residues. In DNA, the CDR3 is TGCAGTGCTTCGGACGGGGCCCTTAATGAAAAACTGTTTTTT. Protein sequence: CSASDGALNEKLFF.

This clonotype was counted ten times or more. This sequence joins TRBV6-5 and TRBJ1-4; D is unclear. Germline lookup yields CDR1 MNHEY and CDR2 SVGAGI. CDR3 length: 13 residues. V was clipped by 6 bases and J by 5 bases, with 10 bases between them. The CDR3 is CASSSVLNEKLFF. In DNA form, the CDR3 reads TGTGCCAGCAGCAGTGTCTTGAATGAAAAACTGTTTTTT.

Relative to its sample, this clonotype is medium-sized (0.01 to 0.1%). The chain uses TRBV5-1 and TRBJ2-3; D perhaps matches TRBD2 (7 bases). The CDR3 is 17 amino acids. The V gene lost 0 bases and the J gene lost 2 bases, with 16 bases spanning the gap. Germline CDR1 SGHRS, CDR2 YFSETQ. This CDR3 is CASSLAGASGYTDTQYF. In DNA form, the CDR3 reads TGCGCCAGCAGCTTGGCGGGGGCTAGCGGCTACACAGATACGCAGTATTTT.